This T cell receptor (beta chain) was captured by sequencing in a study of cytomegalovirus exposure and HLA in healthy donors. With 60 Vbeta and 13 Jbeta primers, the PCR was carried out. Here immunoSEQ multiplex PCR was the method, and the copy in TCRdb shows in-frame clones only, minus some. The table lists 150,000 or so clones, about three quarters of them singletons. A remark on this clone: The target antigen is unknown.

Overall study findings and caveats: A likely sequencing artifact accounted for one observed cluster of highly shared sequence variants. It was 150 to 200 TCR beta chains that were listed as cytomegalovirus-associated. Rarity marked most TCR sequences, yet some public TCRs occurred in many donors.

CDR3 length: 15 residues. With 6 bases removed from V and 0 bases from J, the gap between germline ends came to 12 bases. Germline CDR1 is LNHDA and CDR2 is SQIVND (reference sequence). The clonotype was recovered from a female donor in good health and CMV-seronegative. What was sequenced was PBMCs. This chain joins TRBV19 and TRBJ1-5; D might be TRBD1 (6 bases). The CDR3 bases are TGTGCCAGTAGCCTCAGGGGTGATAGCAATCAGCCCCAGCATTTT. This codes for CASSLRGDSNQPQHF.